This T cell receptor (beta chain) was sequenced in a study of regulatory T cells in long-lasting Graves disease. Time point given: newly diagnosed GD, antithyroid drugs for less than 3 months. Making the TCR library involved RNA that had been extracted from PBMCs. Building of the TCR beta libraries involved iRepertoire HTBI primers and Arm-PCR of CDR3 regions. Each CDR3 protein is one row after TCRdb ran MiXCR on the multiplex PCR reads. The sample includes 400,000 to 550,000 distinct CDR3 sequences, 15% to 20% of them seen just once. This clonotype was detected a few times. This same sample was also taken into another study, of T cells in Graves' hyperthyroidism and ophthalmopathy.

The sample consisted of peripheral blood mononuclear cells (PBMCs), taken at new diagnosis, from a patient treated with antithyroid drugs. The sequence was obtained from a woman between 18 and 29 years old with Graves disease.

The CDR3 DNA follows: TGCGCCAGCAGCCTGACTCCACCCGGGAGCAACACACAAGAGACCCAGTACTTC. As protein: CASSLTPPGSNTQETQYF. The chain carries TRBV5-1 and TRBJ2-5; possibly TRBD2 for D (6 bases). Germline loops: CDR1 SGHRS, CDR2 YFSETQ. Trimming shortened V by 4 bases and J by 2 bases, and 24 bases separated the two germline ends. The CDR3 sequence is 18 residues long.